The 20 T cell receptor beta chains below all came from one sample that was sequenced in a study of identical twins. TCRdb re-called the 5' RACE reads through MiXCR, storing one row per CDR3 protein. The sample has under 900,000 distinct CDR3 sequences, roughly an eighth seen once. These data were also filed under a second study, of yellow fever vaccine responses in identical twins.

The sample taken for sequencing was PBMCs. These receptors all come from a woman between 18 and 29 years old in good health.

The chain links TRBV7-9 to TRBJ1-3, with D unclear. With 1 base removed from V and 3 bases from J, the gap between germline ends came to 13 bases. Germline CDR1 is SEHNR and CDR2 is FQNEAQ (reference sequence). This CDR3 is 16 amino acids long. CDR3 nucleotides: TGTGCCAGCAGCTTAGTGACGGGTCGGAATGGAAACACCATATATTTT. As protein: CASSLVTGRNGNTIYF.

This clonotype was found many times. The genes are TRBV20-1 and TRBJ2-7; 7 bases fit TRBD2. CDR3 length: 13 residues. CDR1 and CDR2 (germline): DFQATT, SNEGSKA (reference sequence). Losses at the gene ends were 3 bases for V and 2 bases for J; bases not matched to a gene: 4. The CDR3 here is CSASREEPYEQYF. In DNA form, the CDR3 reads TGCAGTGCTAGTCGGGAGGAGCCCTACGAGCAGTACTTC.

The table lists this clonotype with many counts. The J gene is TRBJ2-7, the V gene TRBV7-2; maybe TRBD2 (6 bases). V lost 2 bases, J lost 0 bases, and 11 bases lay in between. Germline CDR1 SGHTA, CDR2 FQGNSA. This CDR3 has 15 residues. The CDR3 DNA is TGTGCCAGCAGCTTATGGGACGGGAGCTCCTACGAGCAGTACTTC. Its protein is CASSLWDGSSYEQYF.

In its sample, this clonotype was seen a few times. The V gene is TRBV2, the J gene TRBJ1-1; 7 bases fit TRBD1. The CDR3 is made up of 14 amino acids. The V gene end was trimmed by 7 bases and the J gene end by 4 bases; junction bases not matched to a gene: 9. Germline-derived CDR1 and CDR2 are SNHLY and FYNNEI. In DNA form, the CDR3 reads TGTGCCAGCAAAACCGACAGGGTGGGCACTGAAGCTTTCTTT. It yields the protein CASKTDRVGTEAFF.

This clonotype was counted a few times. The rearrangement joins TRBV25-1 to TRBJ1-2; D unresolved. V dropped 7 bases and J dropped 8 bases, with 14 bases sitting between them. The length of the CDR3 is 12 residues. The germline V gene has CDR1 MGHDK and CDR2 SYGVNS. CDR3 in DNA: TGTGCCAGCAACACGGGCAGTACCGGCTACACCTTC. Residues: CASNTGSTGYTF.

This clonotype was observed many times. CDR3 sequence reads: CASSSYEQYF. The CDR3 region has the DNA TGTGCCAGCAGTTCCTACGAGCAGTACTTC. The rearrangement links TRBV12-3 or TRBV12-4 to TRBJ2-7; no reliable D call. The CDR3 loop spans 10 amino acids. V lost 4 bases and J 2 bases, leaving 0 bases between the germline ends.

This clonotype was observed at least ten times. The gene calls are TRBV4-1 and TRBJ1-1; possible D gene TRBD1, 6 bases. V dropped 2 bases and J dropped 4 bases, with 14 bases sitting between them. The CDR3 runs to 15 residues. CDR1 is MGHRA, CDR2 YSYEKL, per germline. This CDR3 is CASSQPNRVSTEAFF. CDR3 DNA: TGCGCCAGCAGCCAACCAAACAGGGTGAGCACTGAAGCTTTCTTT.

This clonotype has more than one count but fewer than ten. The genes are TRBV3-1 and TRBJ2-7; unclear D gene. This CDR3 is built from 13 residues. V was trimmed by 1 base and J by 7 bases, leaving 11 bases between them. Germline V gives CDR1 LGHDT, CDR2 YNNKEL (reference sequence). The CDR3 nucleotides read TGTGCCAGCAGCCAAGCGATGGTCGAAGAGCAGTACTTC. Amino acid sequence: CASSQAMVEEQYF.

At least ten counts were recorded for this clonotype. This chain connects TRBV29-1 to TRBJ2-7; TRBD2 aligns across 8 bases. The V segment lost 3 bases and the J segment 2 bases; nucleotides outside the gene matches: 6. Germline-derived CDR1 and CDR2 are SQVTM and ANQGSEA. The CDR3 runs 14 residues. The CDR3 reads CSVDLTGLAYEQYF. Written as DNA, the CDR3 is TGCAGCGTTGATCTTACGGGACTAGCCTACGAGCAGTACTTC.

A few counts support this clonotype. The gene calls are TRBV6-1 and TRBJ2-4; 11 bases match TRBD2. Germline V CDR1 and CDR2: MNHNS, SASEGT. CDR3 length: 15 amino acids. V shed 5 bases and J 2 bases; nucleotides not matched to a gene: 2. The CDR3, as DNA: TGTGCCAGCAGTCGACTAGCGGGGACCAAAAACATTCAGTACTTC. It encodes CASSRLAGTKNIQYF.

The rearrangement uses TRBV7-6 and TRBJ2-1, with 10 bases aligning to TRBD2. With V trimmed by 4 bases and J by 7 bases, 19 bases remained unmatched. This CDR3 is built from 19 residues. Germline CDR1 reads SGHVS; CDR2 reads FNYEAQ. CDR3 sequence (DNA): TGTGCCAGCAGCTCCCTCCCCCCTACTAGCGGGGACTCATTGAATGAGCAGTTCTTC. This codes for CASSSLPPTSGDSLNEQFF. The variable domain in full, with the rest retrieved from reference TRBV7-6 and TRBJ2-1, is GAGVSQSPRYKVTKRGQDVALRCDPISGHVSLYWYRQALGQGPEFLTYFNYEAQQDKSGLPNDRFSAERPEGSISTLTIQRTEQRDSAMYRCASSSLPPTSGDSLNEQFFGPGTRLTVL.

The rearrangement joins TRBV25-1 to TRBJ2-7; perhaps TRBD1 as D (6 bases). V gave up 2 bases and J gave up 5 bases, with 13 bases separating them. The CDR3 loop spans 14 amino acids. From germline, CDR1 is MGHDK and CDR2 SYGVNS. The CDR3 coding sequence is TGTGCCAGCAGTGAAGACAGGATCGTCCACGAGCAGTACTTC. As protein: CASSEDRIVHEQYF.

This chain connects TRBV15 to TRBJ1-3; TRBD1 aligns across 8 bases. The CDR3 has 17 residues. CDR1 is LNHNV, CDR2 YYDKDF, per germline (reference sequence). After removal of 2 bases from V and 0 bases from J, the junction contained 6 bases not matched to a gene. CDR3 in amino acids: CATSRPRTGNSGNTIYF. The CDR3 bases are TGTGCCACCAGCAGACCCAGGACAGGGAACTCTGGAAACACCATATATTTT.

Only a few counts were recorded for this clonotype. One junction end does not reproduce the germline sequence, and a read error may be involved. The chain links TRBV20-1 to TRBJ1-5; D uncertain. Germline CDR1 DFQATT, CDR2 SNEGSKA (reference sequence). The CDR3 sequence is 14 residues long. CDR3 DNA: TGCAGTGCTAGAGGGGGTTATAGCAAGCAGCCCCAGCATTTT. Protein product: CSARGGYSKQPQHF.

The chain is built from TRBV24-1 and TRBJ2-7; no clear D. Germline V lookup: CDR1 KGHDR, CDR2 SFDVKD. With 3 bases removed from V and 5 bases from J, the gap between germline ends came to 4 bases. The CDR3 length is 11 residues. The CDR3: CATSDLHEQYF. The CDR3 DNA is TGTGCCACCAGTGATCTCCACGAGCAGTACTTC.

In this sample, this clonotype turned up many times. The CDR3 spells CSVGTSGGNEQFF. The DNA of the CDR3 is TGCAGCGTTGGGACTAGCGGGGGGAATGAGCAGTTCTTC. V is TRBV29-1 and J is TRBJ2-1; the match to TRBD2 covers 14 bases. CDR3 length equals 13 residues. Germline CDR1 is SQVTM and CDR2 is ANQGSEA. After removal of 4 bases from V and 7 bases from J, the junction contained 0 bases not matched to a gene.

This chain uses TRBV20-1 with TRBJ1-5, with a tentative D call TRBD1 (5 bases). The CDR3 length is 14 residues. The V gene lost 4 bases and the J gene lost 3 bases, with 13 bases spanning the gap. The germline gives CDR1 DFQATT, CDR2 SNEGSKA (reference sequence). CDR3 residues: CSANTQVFNQPQHF. The CDR3 nucleotides are TGCAGTGCTAACACACAGGTCTTCAATCAGCCCCAGCATTTT.

This clonotype was found a few times. The chain links TRBV7-9 to TRBJ1-6, with 8 nucleotides matching TRBD1. The CDR3 consists of 15 residues. V lost 2 bases and J lost 10; bases outside the gene matches: 7. The germline V gene has CDR1 SEHNR and CDR2 FQNEAQ (reference sequence). CDR3 amino acids: CASSLSGGGWSPLHF. CDR3 DNA sequence: TGTGCCAGCAGCTTATCAGGGGGCGGATGGTCACCCCTCCACTTT.

The chain recombines TRBV12-3 or TRBV12-4 with TRBJ2-1; 7 bases align to TRBD1. Trimming cost V 7 bases and J 2 bases; bases outside gene matches: 11. This CDR3 region has 16 residues. The CDR3 DNA is TGTGCCAGCAAAAATGACAGGGCGGGCCCCTACAATGAGCAGTTCTTC. It codes for CASKNDRAGPYNEQFF.

This clonotype was recorded many times. The chain links TRBV7-9 to TRBJ1-1; D remains unclear. The V end was cut by 6 bases, the J end by 3 bases, with 11 bases between. The CDR3 has 13 residues. The V gene's germline CDR1 is SEHNR and CDR2 FQNEAQ (reference sequence). The CDR3 here is CASSYRGDTEAFF. The CDR3 bases are TGTGCCAGCAGTTACCGGGGTGACACTGAAGCTTTCTTT.